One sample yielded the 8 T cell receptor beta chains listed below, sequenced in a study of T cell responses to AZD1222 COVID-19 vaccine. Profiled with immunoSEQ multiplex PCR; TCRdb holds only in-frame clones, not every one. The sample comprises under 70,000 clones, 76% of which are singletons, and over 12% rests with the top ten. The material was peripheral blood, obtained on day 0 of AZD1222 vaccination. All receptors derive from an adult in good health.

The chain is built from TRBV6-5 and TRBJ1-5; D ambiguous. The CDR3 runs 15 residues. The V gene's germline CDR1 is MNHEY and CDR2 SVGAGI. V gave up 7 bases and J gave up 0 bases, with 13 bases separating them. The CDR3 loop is CASKSSSYSNQPQHF. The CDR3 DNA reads TGTGCCAGCAAATCCTCCAGTTATAGCAATCAGCCCCAGCATTTT.

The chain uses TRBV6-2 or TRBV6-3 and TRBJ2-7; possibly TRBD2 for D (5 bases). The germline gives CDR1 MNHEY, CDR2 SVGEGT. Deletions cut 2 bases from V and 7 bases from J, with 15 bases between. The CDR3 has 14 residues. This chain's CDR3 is CASSYGESAGEQYF. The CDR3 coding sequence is TGTGCCAGCAGTTACGGGGAGTCTGCTGGGGAGCAGTACTTC.

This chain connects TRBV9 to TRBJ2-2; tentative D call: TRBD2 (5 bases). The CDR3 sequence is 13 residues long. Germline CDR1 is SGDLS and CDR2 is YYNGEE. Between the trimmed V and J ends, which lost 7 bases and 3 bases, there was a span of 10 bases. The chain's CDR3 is CASRGSHTGELFF. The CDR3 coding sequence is TGTGCCAGCCGGGGTTCCCACACCGGGGAGCTGTTTTTT.

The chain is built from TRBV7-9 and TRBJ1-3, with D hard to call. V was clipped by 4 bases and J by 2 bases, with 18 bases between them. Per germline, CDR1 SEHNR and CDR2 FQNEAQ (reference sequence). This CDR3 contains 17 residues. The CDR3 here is CASSSLLWQRTGNTIYF. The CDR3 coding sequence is TGTGCCAGCAGCTCCCTTCTTTGGCAGCGCACTGGAAACACCATATATTTT. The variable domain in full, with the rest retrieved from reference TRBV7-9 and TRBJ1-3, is DTGVSQNPRHKITKRGQNVTFRCDPISEHNRLYWYRQTLGQGPEFLTYFQNEAQLEKSRLLSDRFSAERPKGSFSTLEIQRTEQGDSAMYLCASSSLLWQRTGNTIYFGEGSWLTVV.

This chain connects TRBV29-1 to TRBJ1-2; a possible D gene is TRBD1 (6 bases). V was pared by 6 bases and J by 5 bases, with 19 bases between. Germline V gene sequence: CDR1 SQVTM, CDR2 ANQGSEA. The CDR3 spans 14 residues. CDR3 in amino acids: CSVAPGAAEYGYTF. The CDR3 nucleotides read TGCAGCGTAGCCCCAGGGGCGGCCGAGTATGGCTACACCTTC.

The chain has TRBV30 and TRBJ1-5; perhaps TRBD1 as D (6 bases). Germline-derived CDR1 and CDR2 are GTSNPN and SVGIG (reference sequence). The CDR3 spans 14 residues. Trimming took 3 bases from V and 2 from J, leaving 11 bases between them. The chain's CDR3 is CAWRATGGNQPQHF. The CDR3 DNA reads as TGTGCCTGGAGGGCGACAGGAGGCAATCAGCCCCAGCATTTT.

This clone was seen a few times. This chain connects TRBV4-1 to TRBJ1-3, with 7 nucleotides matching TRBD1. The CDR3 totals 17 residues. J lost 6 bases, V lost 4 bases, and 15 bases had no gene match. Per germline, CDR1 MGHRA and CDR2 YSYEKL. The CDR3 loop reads CASSRIDQRGGENTIYF. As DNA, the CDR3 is TGCGCCAGCAGCCGGATCGACCAAAGAGGGGGCGAAAACACCATATATTTT.

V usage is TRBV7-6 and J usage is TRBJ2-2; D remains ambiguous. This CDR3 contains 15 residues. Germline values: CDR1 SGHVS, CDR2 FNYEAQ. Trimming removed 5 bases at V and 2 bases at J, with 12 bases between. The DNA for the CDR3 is TGTGCCAGCAGCCCACCTGGGATTAACACCGGGGAGCTGTTTTTT. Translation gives CASSPPGINTGELFF. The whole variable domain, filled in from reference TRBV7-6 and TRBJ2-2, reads GAGVSQSPRYKVTKRGQDVALRCDPISGHVSLYWYRQALGQGPEFLTYFNYEAQQDKSGLPNDRFSAERPEGSISTLTIQRTEQRDSAMYRCASSPPGINTGELFFGEGSRLTVL.